This T cell receptor beta chain was sequenced for a study of PD-1 blockade in classical Hodgkin lymphoma. Findings of the study overall: Patients excluded were those beginning nivolumab under 1 year after ASCT. Newly diagnosed patients had baseline TCR diversity that was reportedly lower than that of healthy donors. CD8+ TCR diversity did not rise significantly by C4D1, unlike CD4+. Baseline diversity resembling that of newly diagnosed patients was seen in complete responders.

Each patient relapsed following autologous stem cell transplantation, and prior brentuximab vedotin exposure differed. The CDR3 is made up of 12 amino acids. Germline V gene lookup returns CDR1 SNHLY and CDR2 FYNNEI. Trimming stripped 7 bases from V and 7 bases from J, with 13 bases between. The data were produced by immunoSEQ multiplex PCR, yet TCRdb's version contains in-frame clones alone and is incomplete. The table shows around 22,000 clones, with over 75% occurring only once. Concerning this clone: Its antigen is undetermined.

The clonotype comes from a human donor with classical Hodgkin lymphoma. The source material was peripheral blood mononuclear cells (PBMCs), sampled before the second cycle of nivolumab. The chain recombines TRBV2 with TRBJ2-5; no reliable D call. CDR3 residues: CASKLSTGTQYF. Here the CDR3 DNA reads TGTGCCAGCAAGTTATCAACCGGGACCCAGTACTTC.